The present entry profiles one TCR beta chain with its context. Its target is unknown. This specimen belongs to a study of cytomegalovirus exposure and HLA in healthy donors. Study-wide results and limits: In a later analysis, common viral pathogens appeared linked to several of the most significant clusters.

The PCR ran on 60 Vbeta and 13 Jbeta primers. The table came from immunoSEQ multiplex PCR; TCRdb's copy has only in-frame clones and leaves some out. The sample contains tens of thousands of clones, approximately 81% of which appear only once. CDR1 is SNHLY and CDR2 is FYNNEI in the germline V gene. The CDR3 consists of 13 residues. V lost 7 bases and J 4 bases, leaving 10 bases between the germline ends. The chain has TRBV2 and TRBJ1-4, with D perhaps TRBD1 (5 bases). The clonotype was recovered from a woman aged 45-65 years in good health and CMV-seropositive. The sample consisted of PBMCs. The CDR3 spells CASMGLFNEKLFF. For the CDR3, the DNA is TGTGCCAGCATGGGACTGTTTAATGAAAAACTGTTTTTT.